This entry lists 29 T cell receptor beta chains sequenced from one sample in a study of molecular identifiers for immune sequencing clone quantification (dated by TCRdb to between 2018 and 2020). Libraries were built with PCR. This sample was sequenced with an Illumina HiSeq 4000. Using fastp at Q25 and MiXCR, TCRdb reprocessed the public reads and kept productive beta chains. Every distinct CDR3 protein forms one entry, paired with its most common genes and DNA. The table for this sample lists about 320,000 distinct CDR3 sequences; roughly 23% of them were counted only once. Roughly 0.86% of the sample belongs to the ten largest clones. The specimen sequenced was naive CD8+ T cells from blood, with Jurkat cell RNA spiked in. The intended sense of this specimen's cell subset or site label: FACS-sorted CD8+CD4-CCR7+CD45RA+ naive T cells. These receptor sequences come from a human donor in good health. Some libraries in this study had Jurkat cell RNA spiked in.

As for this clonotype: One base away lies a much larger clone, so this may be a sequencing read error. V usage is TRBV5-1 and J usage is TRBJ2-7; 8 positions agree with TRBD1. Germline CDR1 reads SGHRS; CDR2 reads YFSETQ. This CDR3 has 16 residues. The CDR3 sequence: CTSSSSSGTGSYEQYF. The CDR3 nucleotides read TGCACCAGCAGCTCGTCATCCGGGACAGGATCCTACGAGCAGTACTTC.

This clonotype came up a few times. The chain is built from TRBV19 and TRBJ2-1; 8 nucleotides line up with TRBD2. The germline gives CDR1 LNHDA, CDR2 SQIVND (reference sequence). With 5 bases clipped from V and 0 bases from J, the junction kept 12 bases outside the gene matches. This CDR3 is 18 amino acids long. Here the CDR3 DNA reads TGTGCCAGTAGTGACACTAGCGGAGCTACCCGCTCCTACAATGAGCAGTTCTTC. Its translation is CASSDTSGATRSYNEQFF. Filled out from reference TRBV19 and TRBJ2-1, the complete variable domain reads DGGITQSPKYLFRKEGQNVTLSCEQNLNHDAMYWYRQDPGQGLRLIYYSQIVNDFQKGDIAEGYSVSREKKESFPLTVTSAQKNPTAFYLCASSDTSGATRSYNEQFFGPGTRLTVL.

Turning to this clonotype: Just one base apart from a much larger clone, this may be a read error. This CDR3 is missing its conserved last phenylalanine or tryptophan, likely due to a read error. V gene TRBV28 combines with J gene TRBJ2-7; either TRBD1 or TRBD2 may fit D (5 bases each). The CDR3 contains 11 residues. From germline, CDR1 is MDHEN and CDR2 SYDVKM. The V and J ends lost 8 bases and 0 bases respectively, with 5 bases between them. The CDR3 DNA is TGTGCCAGCGGGGGCTCCTACGAGCAGTACCTC. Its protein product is CASGGSYEQYL.

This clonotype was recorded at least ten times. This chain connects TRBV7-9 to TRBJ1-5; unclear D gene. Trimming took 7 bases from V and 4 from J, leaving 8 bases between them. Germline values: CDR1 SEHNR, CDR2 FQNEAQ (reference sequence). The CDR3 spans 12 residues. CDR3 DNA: TGTGCCAGCACCATGGAGAATCAGCCCCAGCATTTT. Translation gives CASTMENQPQHF.

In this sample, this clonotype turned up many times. In DNA form, the CDR3 reads TGTGCCAGCAGAACAAGAGCGGGGGACCTCACAGATACGCAGTATTTT. Residues: CASRTRAGDLTDTQYF. V is TRBV2 and J is TRBJ2-3, with 8 bases identical to TRBD2. CDR1 SNHLY and CDR2 FYNNEI come from the germline V gene. This CDR3 is 16 amino acids long. The V and J ends lost 6 bases and 2 bases, in that order; junction bases with no gene match: 10.

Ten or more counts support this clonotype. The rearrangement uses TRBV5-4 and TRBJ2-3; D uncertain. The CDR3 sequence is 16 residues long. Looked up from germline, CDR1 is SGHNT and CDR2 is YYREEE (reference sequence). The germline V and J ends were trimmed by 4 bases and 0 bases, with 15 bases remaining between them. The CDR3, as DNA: TGTGCCAGCAGCCATCCTGAGACCGCTAGCACAGATACGCAGTATTTT. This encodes CASSHPETASTDTQYF.

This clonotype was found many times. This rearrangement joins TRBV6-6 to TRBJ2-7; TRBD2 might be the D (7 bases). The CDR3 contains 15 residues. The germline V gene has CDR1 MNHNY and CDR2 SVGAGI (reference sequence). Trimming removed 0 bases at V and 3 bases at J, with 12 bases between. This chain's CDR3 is CASSYSQGGSYEQYF. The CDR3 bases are TGTGCCAGCAGTTACTCACAGGGCGGGAGCTACGAGCAGTACTTC.

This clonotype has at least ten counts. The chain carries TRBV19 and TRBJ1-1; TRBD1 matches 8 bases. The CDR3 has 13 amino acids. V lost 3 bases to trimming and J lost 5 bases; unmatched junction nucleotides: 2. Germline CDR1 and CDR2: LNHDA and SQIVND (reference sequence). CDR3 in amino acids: CASSMTGETEAFF. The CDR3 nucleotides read TGTGCCAGTAGTATGACAGGGGAGACTGAAGCTTTCTTT.

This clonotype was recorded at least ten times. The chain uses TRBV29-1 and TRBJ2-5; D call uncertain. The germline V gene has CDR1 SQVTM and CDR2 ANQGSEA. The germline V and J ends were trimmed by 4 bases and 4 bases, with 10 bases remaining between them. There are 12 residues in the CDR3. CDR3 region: CSVARQGETQYF. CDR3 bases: TGCAGCGTTGCCCGGCAAGGAGAGACCCAGTACTTC.

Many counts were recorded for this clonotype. In nucleotides, the CDR3 is TGTGCCAGCAGCTCTCCGCTTCAGCCCCAGCATTTT. It encodes CASSSPLQPQHF. This chain uses TRBV6-2 or TRBV6-3 with TRBJ1-5; D uncertain. The CDR3 sequence is 12 residues long. The germline CDR1 and CDR2 sequences are MNHEY and SVGEGT. V shed 6 bases and J shed 6 bases, with 9 bases lying between them.

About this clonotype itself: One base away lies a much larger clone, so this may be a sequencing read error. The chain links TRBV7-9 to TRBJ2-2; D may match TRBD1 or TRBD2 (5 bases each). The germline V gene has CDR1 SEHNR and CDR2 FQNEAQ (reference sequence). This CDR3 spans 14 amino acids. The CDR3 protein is CAGSPRESAGELFF. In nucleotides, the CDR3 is TGTGCCGGCAGCCCCAGGGAGAGCGCCGGGGAGCTGTTTTTT.

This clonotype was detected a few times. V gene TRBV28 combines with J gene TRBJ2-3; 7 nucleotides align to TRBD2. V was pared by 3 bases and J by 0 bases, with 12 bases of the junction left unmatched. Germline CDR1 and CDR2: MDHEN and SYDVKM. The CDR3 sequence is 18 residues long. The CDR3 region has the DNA TGTGCCAGCAGTTTCCTCACTCGCGGGAGAGAGAGCACAGATACGCAGTATTTT. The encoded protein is CASSFLTRGRESTDTQYF.

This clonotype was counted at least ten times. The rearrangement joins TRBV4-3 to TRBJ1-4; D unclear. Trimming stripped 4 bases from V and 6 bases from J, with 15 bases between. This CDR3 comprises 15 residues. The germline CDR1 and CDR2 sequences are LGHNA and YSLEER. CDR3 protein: CASSREPGDHEKLFF. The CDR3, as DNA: TGCGCCAGCAGCCGGGAACCAGGTGATCATGAAAAACTGTTTTTT.

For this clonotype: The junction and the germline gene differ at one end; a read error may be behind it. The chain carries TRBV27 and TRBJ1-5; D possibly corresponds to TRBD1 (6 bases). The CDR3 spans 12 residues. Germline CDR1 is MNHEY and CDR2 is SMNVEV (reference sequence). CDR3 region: CASSQQGQSQHF. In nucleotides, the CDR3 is TGTGCCAGCAGCCAACAGGGTCAGTCCCAGCATTTT.

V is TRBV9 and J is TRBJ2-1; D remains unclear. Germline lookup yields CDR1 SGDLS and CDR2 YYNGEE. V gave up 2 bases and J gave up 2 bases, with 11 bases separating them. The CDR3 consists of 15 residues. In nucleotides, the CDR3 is TGTGCCAGCAGCGTTGGCCCGATGACCTACAATGAGCAGTTCTTC. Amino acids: CASSVGPMTYNEQFF.

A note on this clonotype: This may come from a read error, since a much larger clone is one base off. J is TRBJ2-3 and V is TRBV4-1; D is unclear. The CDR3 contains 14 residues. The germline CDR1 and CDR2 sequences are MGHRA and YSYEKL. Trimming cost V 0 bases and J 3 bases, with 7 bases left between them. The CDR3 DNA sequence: TGCGCCAGCAGCCAAGATCCAGGTACAGATACGCAGTATTTT. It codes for CASSQDPGTDTQYF.

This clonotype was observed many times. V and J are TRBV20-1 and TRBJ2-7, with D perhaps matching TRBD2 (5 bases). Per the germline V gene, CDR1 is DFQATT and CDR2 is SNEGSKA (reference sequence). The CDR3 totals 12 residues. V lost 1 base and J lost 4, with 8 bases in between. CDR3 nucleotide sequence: TGCAGTGCTAGAGTCACGGGGTACGAGCAGTACTTC. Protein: CSARVTGYEQYF.

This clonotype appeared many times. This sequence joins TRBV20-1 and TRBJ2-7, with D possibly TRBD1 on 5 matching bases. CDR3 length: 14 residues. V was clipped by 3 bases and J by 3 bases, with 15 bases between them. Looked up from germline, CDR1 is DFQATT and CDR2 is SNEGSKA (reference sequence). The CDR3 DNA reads TGCAGTGCTAGGGGGCCTATCTCCCTCTACGAGCAGTACTTC. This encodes CSARGPISLYEQYF.

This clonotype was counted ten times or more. The CDR3 spells CASSQDMGAGYEQYF. The CDR3 coding sequence is TGCGCCAGCAGCCAAGATATGGGGGCTGGTTACGAGCAGTACTTC. The chain joins TRBV4-3 to TRBJ2-7; the D gene is possibly TRBD1 (6 bases). The germline V gene has CDR1 LGHNA and CDR2 YSLEER. This CDR3 has 15 amino acids. V lost 0 bases, J lost 4 bases, and 13 bases lay in between.

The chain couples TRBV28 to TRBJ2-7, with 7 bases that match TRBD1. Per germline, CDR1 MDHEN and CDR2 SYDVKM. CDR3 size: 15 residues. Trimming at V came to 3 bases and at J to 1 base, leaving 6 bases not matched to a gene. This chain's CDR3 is CASSLRGLKSYEQYF. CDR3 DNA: TGTGCCAGCAGTTTGAGGGGGCTGAAATCCTACGAGCAGTACTTC.

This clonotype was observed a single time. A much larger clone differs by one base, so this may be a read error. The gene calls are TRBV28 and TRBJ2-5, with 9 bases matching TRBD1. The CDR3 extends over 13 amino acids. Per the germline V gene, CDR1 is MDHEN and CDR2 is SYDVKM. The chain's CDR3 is CAGSWDRVKTQYF. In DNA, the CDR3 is TGTGCCGGCAGTTGGGACAGGGTCAAGACCCAGTACTTC.

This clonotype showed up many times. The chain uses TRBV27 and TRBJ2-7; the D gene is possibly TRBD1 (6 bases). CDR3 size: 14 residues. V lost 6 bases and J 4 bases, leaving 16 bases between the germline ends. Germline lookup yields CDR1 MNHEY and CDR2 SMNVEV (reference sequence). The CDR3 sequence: CASRYTGSRYEQYF. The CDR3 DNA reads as TGTGCCAGCAGATACACAGGGTCCAGGTACGAGCAGTACTTC.

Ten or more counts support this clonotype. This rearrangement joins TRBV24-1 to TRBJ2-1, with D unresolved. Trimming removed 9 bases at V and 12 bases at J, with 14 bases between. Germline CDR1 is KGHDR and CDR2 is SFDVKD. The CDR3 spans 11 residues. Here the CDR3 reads CATSHGVLQFF. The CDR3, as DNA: TGTGCCACCTCTCATGGGGTCTTGCAGTTCTTC.

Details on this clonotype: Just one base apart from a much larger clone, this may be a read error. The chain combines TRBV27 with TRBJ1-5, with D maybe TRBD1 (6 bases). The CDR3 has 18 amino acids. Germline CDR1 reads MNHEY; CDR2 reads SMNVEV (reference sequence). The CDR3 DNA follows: TGTGCCAGCAGTTTATATGGACAGCCCCCCTATAGCAATCGGCCCCAGCATTTT. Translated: CASSLYGQPPYSNRPQHF.

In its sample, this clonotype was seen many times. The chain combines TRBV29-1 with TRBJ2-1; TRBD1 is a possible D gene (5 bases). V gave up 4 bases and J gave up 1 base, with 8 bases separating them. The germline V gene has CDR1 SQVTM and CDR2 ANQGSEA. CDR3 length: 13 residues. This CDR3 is CSVGGVSYNEQFF. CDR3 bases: TGCAGCGTTGGGGGCGTTTCCTACAATGAGCAGTTCTTC.

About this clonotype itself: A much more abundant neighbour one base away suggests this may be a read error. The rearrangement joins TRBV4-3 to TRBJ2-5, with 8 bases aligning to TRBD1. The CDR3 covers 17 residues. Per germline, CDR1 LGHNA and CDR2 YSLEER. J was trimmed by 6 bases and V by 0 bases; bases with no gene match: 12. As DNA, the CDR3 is TGCGCCAGCAGCCAAGATGTGTCCGGACAGGGTAGGAAGACCCAGTACTTC. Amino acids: CASSQDVSGQGRKTQYF.

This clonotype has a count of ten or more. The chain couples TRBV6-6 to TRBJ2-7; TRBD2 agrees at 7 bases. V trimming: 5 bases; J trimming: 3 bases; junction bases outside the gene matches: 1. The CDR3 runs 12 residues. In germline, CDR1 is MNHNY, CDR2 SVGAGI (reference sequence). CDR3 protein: CASSGGDYEQYF. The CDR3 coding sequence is TGTGCCAGCAGTGGGGGGGACTACGAGCAGTACTTC.

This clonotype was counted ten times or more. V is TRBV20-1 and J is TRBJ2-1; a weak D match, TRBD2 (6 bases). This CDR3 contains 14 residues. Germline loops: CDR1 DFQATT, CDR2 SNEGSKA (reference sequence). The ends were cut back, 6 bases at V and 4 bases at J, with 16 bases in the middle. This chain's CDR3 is CSARVWGEYNEQFF. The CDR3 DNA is TGCAGTGCCAGGGTATGGGGGGAGTACAATGAGCAGTTCTTC.

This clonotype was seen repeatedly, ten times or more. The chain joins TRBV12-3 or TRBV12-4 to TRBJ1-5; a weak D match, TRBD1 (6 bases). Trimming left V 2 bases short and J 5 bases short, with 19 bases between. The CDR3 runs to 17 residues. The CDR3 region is CASSLHRLGGPDQPQHF. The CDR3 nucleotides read TGTGCCAGCAGTTTACACCGCTTAGGGGGGCCGGATCAGCCCCAGCATTTT.